These T cell receptor beta chains were read from a single sample in a study of blood T cell repertoires in COVID-19. Generated by immunoSEQ multiplex PCR, the TCRdb table keeps only in-frame clones and is missing some. The table records about 290,000 clones, around 89% of them present only once. The source material was peripheral blood. The receptors originated from a man in his forties or fifties with acute or convalescent COVID-19. CDR3s include the opening cysteine and the closing phenylalanine or tryptophan. The D gene is left open where the match is weak. Rows may omit the clone size; those that give it use once, few, many or a size class.

abundance: NA
v_gene: TRBV5-4
j_gene: TRBJ2-1
d_gene: NA
CDR3nt: TGTGCCAGCAGCTTTAGTCAGGACTACAATGAGCAGTTCTTC
CDR3aa: CASSFSQDYNEQFF

abundance: NA
v_gene: TRBV6-1
j_gene: TRBJ2-7
d_gene: NA
CDR3nt: TGTGCCAGCAGTGAAGCGTTTTGGGCAGGGGTAATCTACGAGCAGTACTTC
CDR3aa: CASSEAFWAGVIYEQYF

abundance: NA
v_gene: TRBV5-5
j_gene: TRBJ1-2
d_gene: NA
CDR3nt: TGTGCCAGCAGCTTGGACAGTAACTATGGCTACACCTTC
CDR3aa: CASSLDSNYGYTF

abundance: NA
v_gene: TRBV11-2
j_gene: TRBJ2-7
d_gene: NA
CDR3nt: TGTGCCAGCAGCCAAGGCAGGCCCTTTGACTACGAGCAGTACTTC
CDR3aa: CASSQGRPFDYEQYF

abundance: NA
v_gene: TRBV7-6
j_gene: TRBJ2-1
d_gene: TRBD2
CDR3nt: TGTGCCAGCAGCTCGGGACTAGCGGGGAGCTCCTACAATGAGCAGTTCTTC
CDR3aa: CASSSGLAGSSYNEQFF

abundance: NA
v_gene: TRBV28
j_gene: TRBJ2-7
d_gene: NA
CDR3nt: TGTGCCAGCAGTAGTGGGGCCGTCGATAGCTCCTACGAGCAGTACTTC
CDR3aa: CASSSGAVDSSYEQYF

abundance: NA
v_gene: TRBV11-3
j_gene: TRBJ2-3
d_gene: NA
CDR3nt: TGTGCCAGCAGCCCTGGAGGGGATATTACAGATACGCAGTATTTT
CDR3aa: CASSPGGDITDTQYF

abundance: NA
v_gene: TRBV7-3
j_gene: TRBJ2-3
d_gene: NA
CDR3nt: TGTGCCAGCAGCTTAGGTAGAGGGTACACAGATACGCAGTATTTT
CDR3aa: CASSLGRGYTDTQYF

abundance: NA
v_gene: TRBV10-2
j_gene: TRBJ1-1
d_gene: NA
CDR3nt: TGCGCCAGCATGGACAAGGGGCTGAACACTGAAGCTTTCTTT
CDR3aa: CASMDKGLNTEAFF

abundance: few
v_gene: TRBV4-2
j_gene: TRBJ2-7
d_gene: TRBD2
CDR3nt: TGTGCCAGCAGCCACGTGGCTAGCGGGGGCTCCTACGAGCAGTACTTC
CDR3aa: CASSHVASGGSYEQYF

abundance: NA
v_gene: TRBV7-3
j_gene: TRBJ2-3
d_gene: NA
CDR3nt: TGTGCCAGCAGCTTCCCCGGGGATACGCAGTATTTT
CDR3aa: CASSFPGDTQYF

abundance: NA
v_gene: TRBV5-1
j_gene: TRBJ2-2
d_gene: NA
CDR3nt: TGCGCCAGCAGCTCCTTTACAGCTACCGGGGAGCTGTTTTTT
CDR3aa: CASSSFTATGELFF

abundance: NA
v_gene: TRBV1
j_gene: TRBJ2-3
d_gene: NA
CDR3nt: TGCACCAGCATAGGACTAGCGGGGGGGAATAGCACAGATACGCAGTATTTT
CDR3aa: CTSIGLAGGNSTDTQYF

abundance: NA
v_gene: TRBV7-2
j_gene: TRBJ2-7
d_gene: TRBD2
CDR3nt: TGTGCCAGCAGCCCCTGGACTAGCGGGGTTTCCTACGAGCAGTACTTC
CDR3aa: CASSPWTSGVSYEQYF

abundance: once
v_gene: TRBV19
j_gene: TRBJ1-6
d_gene: NA
CDR3nt: TGTGCCAGTAGTAGCACAGGGAGCTCCTATAATTCACCCCTCCACTTT
CDR3aa: CASSSTGSSYNSPLHF

abundance: NA
v_gene: TRBV5-4
j_gene: TRBJ1-2
d_gene: NA
CDR3nt: TGTGCCAGCAGCCCACCCAGGGTGGATGGCTACACCTTC
CDR3aa: CASSPPRVDGYTF

abundance: NA
v_gene: TRBV11-1
j_gene: TRBJ2-7
d_gene: TRBD1
CDR3nt: TGTGCCAGCACCGGGACAGGGGGGTACGAGCAGTACTTC
CDR3aa: CASTGTGGYEQYF

abundance: NA
v_gene: TRBV7-7
j_gene: TRBJ1-2
d_gene: NA
CDR3nt: TGTGCCAGCAGCGCCCTTACTGGGGCCAACTATGGCTACACCTTC
CDR3aa: CASSALTGANYGYTF

abundance: NA
v_gene: TRBV11-3
j_gene: TRBJ1-1
d_gene: TRBD1
CDR3nt: TGTGCCAGCAGCTTGGGACAGGGAAGAACTGAAGCTTTCTTT
CDR3aa: CASSLGQGRTEAFF

abundance: NA
v_gene: TRBV6-5
j_gene: TRBJ1-2
d_gene: TRBD1
CDR3nt: TGTGCCAGCACTTCGGGACAGGGCGAGGGAGGCTACACCTTC
CDR3aa: CASTSGQGEGGYTF